This T cell receptor (beta chain) was sequenced in a study of early T cells in non-severe SARS-CoV-2 infection. Overall study context: Chains were unpaired, as sequencing was done on bulk RNA from unsorted whole blood. Findings and caveats of the study: Missing private and CD4 specificities, VDJdb matching favored anti-spike CD8 responses.

Germline CDR1 SEHNR, CDR2 FQNEAQ (reference sequence). V was clipped by 3 bases and J by 8 bases, with 23 bases between them. The CDR3 covers 17 residues. In its sample, this clonotype was seen many times. Its specificity is unknown. Individual cDNA molecules were tagged with unique molecular identifiers. TCRdb re-called the 5' RACE reads through MiXCR, storing one row per CDR3 protein. The sample has about 80,000 distinct CDR3 sequences; about 12% are singletons. Sequences were obtained from whole blood. This chain links TRBV7-9 with TRBJ2-1; possible D gene TRBD2, 5 bases. This clonotype originated in an adult who was a healthcare worker with PCR-confirmed SARS-CoV-2 infection or an uninfected control (not recorded which). For the CDR3, the DNA is TGTGCCAGCAGCTTTGCACCAGCGGTCCCCAAAAAACATGAGCAGTTCTTC. Amino acid sequence: CASSFAPAVPKKHEQFF. Based on the CDR3 plus reference TRBV7-9 and TRBJ2-1, the full variable domain is DTGVSQNPRHKITKRGQNVTFRCDPISEHNRLYWYRQTLGQGPEFLTYFQNEAQLEKSRLLSDRFSAERPKGSFSTLEIQRTEQGDSAMYLCASSFAPAVPKKHEQFFGPGTRLTVL.